Each of the 17 T cell receptor beta chains below was sequenced from the same sample in a study of PD-L1 blockade in urothelial cancer. Data came from immunoSEQ multiplex PCR; TCRdb stores just in-frame clones and leaves some out. The data contain about 73,000 clones, about 88% of them singletons. The sequencing used PBMCs, collected around atezolizumab (anti-PD-L1) treatment. The receptor source for this set is a man in his 60s with urothelial cancer.

V gene TRBV11-3 combines with J gene TRBJ2-1; the D gene is possibly TRBD2 (7 bases). V lost 5 bases and J lost 7, with 18 bases in between. There are 15 residues in the CDR3. CDR1 is SGHNT, CDR2 YENEEA, per germline. CDR3 in DNA: TGTGCCAGCAGCACCCAGGGGCGGGGAGGGAATGAGCAGTTCTTC. Translated, it gives CASSTQGRGGNEQFF.

This clone was observed a single time. The chain links TRBV5-1 to TRBJ2-7; 10 positions agree with TRBD1. V trimming: 3 bases; J trimming: 5 bases; junction bases outside the gene matches: 5. The CDR3 is 14 amino acids. Looked up from germline, CDR1 is SGHRS and CDR2 is YFSETQ. In DNA form, the CDR3 reads TGCGCCAGCAGCTGGGGGACAGGGGTAAACGAGCAGTACTTC. This gives the protein CASSWGTGVNEQYF.

The CDR3 loop reads CASSSRDWAYEQYF. As DNA, the CDR3 is TGTGCCAGCAGCTCCCGGGACTGGGCTTACGAGCAGTACTTC. The chain is built from TRBV7-3 and TRBJ2-7, with D possibly TRBD2 on 6 matching bases. Germline lookup yields CDR1 SGHTA and CDR2 FQGTGA. CDR3 length equals 14 residues. Trimming took off 4 bases at V and 4 bases at J, with 14 bases between the two ends. The full variable domain, rest sourced from reference TRBV7-3 and TRBJ2-7, is GAGVSQTPSNKVTEKGKYVELRCDPISGHTALYWYRQSLGQGPEFLIYFQGTGAADDSGLPNDRFFAVRPEGSVSTLKIQRTERGDSAVYLCASSSRDWAYEQYFGPGTRLTVT.

The chain couples TRBV28 to TRBJ2-2; maybe TRBD2 (6 bases). Germline values: CDR1 MDHEN, CDR2 SYDVKM. The CDR3 contains 16 residues. Trimming left V 2 bases short and J 2 bases short, with 12 bases between. CDR3 nucleotide sequence: TGTGCCAGCAGTTTAGTTAGCGGACCAAACACCGGGGAGCTGTTTTTT. It codes for CASSLVSGPNTGELFF.

This chain links TRBV4-3 with TRBJ1-2; the D is unclear. Trimming took off 0 bases at V and 0 bases at J, with 14 bases between the two ends. The CDR3 spans 17 residues. Germline V gene lookup returns CDR1 LGHNA and CDR2 YSLEER. CDR3 in amino acids: CASSQDREGYTNYGYTF. CDR3 in DNA: TGCGCCAGCAGCCAAGATAGGGAGGGCTATACTAACTATGGCTACACCTTC.

The chain has TRBV5-1 and TRBJ2-1; D remains ambiguous. The germline gives CDR1 SGHRS, CDR2 YFSETQ. The length of the CDR3 is 11 residues. Trimming shortened V by 4 bases and J by 13 bases, and 12 bases separated the two germline ends. The CDR3 DNA sequence: TGCGCCAGCAGCACGGCAGGCCTCCAGTTCTTC. Protein sequence: CASSTAGLQFF. Full variable domain (missing parts from reference TRBV5-1 and TRBJ2-1): KAGVTQTPRYLIKTRGQQVTLSCSPISGHRSVSWYQQTPGQGLQFLFEYFSETQRNKGNFPGRFSGRQFSNSRSEMNVSTLELGDSALYLCASSTAGLQFFGPGTRLTVL.

V usage is TRBV18 and J usage is TRBJ2-1; the D gene is possibly TRBD2 (6 bases). V lost 4 bases and J lost 4, with 14 bases in between. CDR3 length: 15 amino acids. Germline lookup yields CDR1 KGHSH and CDR2 LQKENI. As DNA, the CDR3 is TGTGCCAGCTCACTAGGAGGGGCGTTTTACAATGAGCAGTTCTTC. This encodes CASSLGGAFYNEQFF. Combining the CDR3 with reference TRBV18 and TRBJ2-1 gives the whole variable domain NAGVMQNPRHLVRRRGQEARLRCSPMKGHSHVYWYRQLPEEGLKFMVYLQKENIIDESGMPKERFSAEFPKEGPSILRIQQVVRGDSAAYFCASSLGGAFYNEQFFGPGTRLTVL.

The chain links TRBV27 to TRBJ2-7, with D perhaps matching TRBD2 (6 bases). The V gene lost 3 bases and the J gene lost 3 bases, with 12 bases spanning the gap. From germline, CDR1 is MNHEY and CDR2 SMNVEV (reference sequence). The length of the CDR3 is 14 residues. The CDR3 reads CASSLGGPHYEQYF. DNA of the CDR3: TGTGCCAGCAGTTTGGGGGGACCGCACTACGAGCAGTACTTC.

A few counts support this clone. CDR3 protein: CASSQDGGGNIQYF. The CDR3 coding sequence is TGCGCCAGCAGCCAAGATGGCGGGGGGAACATTCAGTACTTC. The chain links TRBV4-3 to TRBJ2-4, with 8 nucleotides matching TRBD2. Germline values: CDR1 LGHNA, CDR2 YSLEER. The V and J ends lost 0 bases and 7 bases, in that order; junction bases with no gene match: 2. This CDR3 is 14 amino acids long.

The V call is TRBV14, the J call TRBJ2-7; possible D gene TRBD1, 6 bases. The CDR3 totals 14 residues. Trimming cost V 1 base and J 2 bases, with 9 bases left between them. CDR1 is SGHDN, CDR2 FVKESK, per germline. The CDR3 loop is CASSQGGTPYEQYF. The CDR3 region has the DNA TGTGCCAGCAGCCAAGGAGGGACACCCTACGAGCAGTACTTC.

This sequence joins TRBV4-1 and TRBJ1-2, with a possible D match to TRBD1 (5 bases). The CDR3 totals 14 residues. Trimming removed 4 bases from V and 0 bases from J, with 9 bases in between. From germline, CDR1 is MGHRA and CDR2 YSYEKL. The CDR3 loop is CASSPLTANYGYTF. CDR3 DNA sequence: TGCGCCAGCAGCCCCCTGACAGCTAACTATGGCTACACCTTC.

The chain links TRBV6-6 to TRBJ2-2; maybe TRBD1 (6 bases). Germline CDR1 MNHNY, CDR2 SVGAGI (reference sequence). This CDR3 has 15 residues. V dropped 5 bases and J dropped 6 bases, with 16 bases sitting between them. The CDR3 reads CASSQITGTPGELFF. CDR3 DNA sequence: TGTGCCAGCAGTCAGATCACAGGGACCCCCGGGGAGCTGTTTTTT.

This clone came up a few times. V is TRBV2 and J is TRBJ1-2; the match to TRBD1 covers 8 bases. Unmatched junction bases numbered 5, after V lost 4 bases and J lost 4 bases. Germline CDR1 is SNHLY and CDR2 is FYNNEI. CDR3 size: 14 residues. The CDR3 DNA follows: TGTGCCAGCAGTGTCAAGGACAGGGTCTATGGCTACACCTTC. The encoded protein is CASSVKDRVYGYTF.

CDR3 sequence (DNA): TGTGCCAGCAGCCGACAGGGGGAGGAGCAGTTCTTC. Translated, it gives CASSRQGEEQFF. The chain recombines TRBV7-8 with TRBJ2-1; TRBD1 matches at 9 bases. Per germline, CDR1 SGHVS and CDR2 FQNEAQ. Germline trimming cut 5 bases from V and 10 bases from J; bases unmatched to any gene: 3. This CDR3 has 12 residues.

J is TRBJ2-5 and V is TRBV11-2, with 11 bases lining up with TRBD2. Germline lookup yields CDR1 SGHAT and CDR2 FQNNGV. This CDR3 is 16 amino acids long. Losses at the gene ends were 3 bases for V and 5 bases for J; bases not matched to a gene: 8. CDR3 in DNA: TGTGCCAGCAGCTTTAATAGCGGGGGGGCGGGGGAGACCCAGTACTTC. Its protein is CASSFNSGGAGETQYF.

This chain links TRBV5-4 with TRBJ2-7; D is undetermined. V was pared by 4 bases and J by 2 bases, with 13 bases between. This CDR3 has 14 amino acids. Germline CDR1 reads SGHNT; CDR2 reads YYREEE (reference sequence). CDR3 sequence: CASSASGAPYEQYF. CDR3 in DNA: TGTGCCAGCAGCGCTTCAGGTGCCCCCTACGAGCAGTACTTC.

V gene TRBV5-1 combines with J gene TRBJ2-7, with 7 positions matching TRBD2. V shed 0 bases, J shed 4 bases, and the junction held 16 bases outside the gene matches. From germline, CDR1 is SGHRS and CDR2 YFSETQ. The CDR3 covers 18 residues. CDR3 nucleotide sequence: TGCGCCAGCAGCTTGGGATTACTTGGCGGGGGATTATCATACGAGCAGTACTTC. Translation gives CASSLGLLGGGLSYEQYF. Together with reference TRBV5-1 and TRBJ2-7, the CDR3 gives the full variable domain: KAGVTQTPRYLIKTRGQQVTLSCSPISGHRSVSWYQQTPGQGLQFLFEYFSETQRNKGNFPGRFSGRQFSNSRSEMNVSTLELGDSALYLCASSLGLLGGGLSYEQYFGPGTRLTVT.